The present T cell receptor beta chain was sequenced within a study of blood T cell repertoires in COVID-19 (dated by TCRdb to the early 2020s). Concerning the study at large: Collaborator samples came from the United States, Italy and Spain and covered acute and convalescent phases of COVID-19. Samples came from the ongoing ImmuneRACE study (first 160 participants) plus 1,254 subjects from 6 global collaborators. The repertoires were made available in a free public database intended to serve as a resource for research on the immune response to SARS-CoV-2. Where available, HLA class I and class II types were taken from metadata supplied by the sample provider and were not determined by assay-based typing. The prospective study material was composed of cDNA or gDNA derived from T cells, B-cell-depleted T cells, or PBMCs. The dataset comprised deeply sampled blood TCRbeta repertoires from subjects exposed to, actively infected with, or recovered from COVID-19. Nearly every sample came with metadata listing a de-identified subject ID, COVID-19 status, age in years and sex.

Participants in the prospective study were enrolled through a virtual design, were aged about 18 to 100 years, and lived in some 24 United States geographic areas. Cohort assignment in the prospective study relied on participant-reported clinical history from a screening survey and a study questionnaire. Recovered participants in ImmuneRACE Cohort 3 were defined as having two consecutive negative NP/OP PCR tests, clearance from a healthcare professional, or resolution of symptoms. Mobile phlebotomists in the prospective study collected whole blood, serum and a nasopharyngeal or oropharyngeal swab from every participant. Additional blood draws and questionnaires over an approximately two-month period could optionally be provided by prospective study participants. Before DNA extraction, prospective study blood samples were shipped either frozen or at room temperature. TCRbeta CDR3 regions were amplified from genomic DNA by means of the immunoSEQ Assay, a bias-controlled multiplex PCR. In the source study's methods: The number of nucleated cells in each sample was estimated by amplification of reference gene primers within the assay. Sequence reads were collapsed and filtered to measure the absolute abundance of every unique TCRbeta CDR3 rearrangement. For each sample, productive Simpson clonality was calculated as the square root of Simpson's diversity index over productive rearrangements. The table comes from immuneACCESS by way of TCRdb, which keeps in-frame sequences with V and J called. Part of the clones is missing from these tables; in studies checked, under half for an unresolved V gene and the rest for unknown reasons. Clone size and V and J calls were adopted from that table, with D and trimming inferred from the DNA. This sample comprises 150,000 or so clones, roughly 88% of them detected only once. The biggest ten clones account for less than 8% of the sample.

General findings and caveats noted by the study authors: Clinical and demographic metadata were provided uncurated, with the amount varying by source and participant.

About this clone itself: The specificity of this receptor is unknown. No much larger clone is present one base from it, and per-base qualities are unavailable.

From the cysteine through the phenylalanine, the CDR3 covers 14 amino acids. Of the read, only the CDR3 DNA is kept; its 42 bases are in frame from base 1. V is pared back by 1 base and J by 7 bases, with 11 bases lying between the germline termini. Looking up the germline V gene (reference sequence) yields CDR1 PRHDT and CDR2 FYEKMQ. The rearranged chain carries TRBV13 and TRBJ2-4; the D region possibly corresponds to TRBD2 (6 bases align). Sequencing was done on a sample of PBMCs or T cells enriched from blood (not recorded which). This sequence was found in a woman between 45 and 65 years old who had recovered from COVID-19. The DNA sequence reads TGTGCCAGCAGCTTAGCGCCGGGGGTGAACATTCAGTACTTC. It specifies CASSLAPGVNIQYF.